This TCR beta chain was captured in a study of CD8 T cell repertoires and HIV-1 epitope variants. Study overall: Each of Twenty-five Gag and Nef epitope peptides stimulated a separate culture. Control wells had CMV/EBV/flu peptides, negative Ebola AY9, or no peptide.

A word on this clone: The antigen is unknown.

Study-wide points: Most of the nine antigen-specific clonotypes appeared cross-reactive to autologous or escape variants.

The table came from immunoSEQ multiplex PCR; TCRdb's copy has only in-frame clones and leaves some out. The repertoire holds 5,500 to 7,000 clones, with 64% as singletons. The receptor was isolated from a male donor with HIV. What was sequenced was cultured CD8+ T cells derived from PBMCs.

The CDR3 is CARPGQGRPYEQYF. The DNA for the CDR3 is TGCGCCAGACCGGGACAGGGGCGTCCCTACGAGCAGTACTTC. This chain connects TRBV10-1 to TRBJ2-7; 10 bases line up with TRBD1. Per the germline V gene, CDR1 is WNHNN and CDR2 is SYGVQD (reference sequence). V gave up 9 bases and J gave up 2 bases; unmatched junction bases: 7. This CDR3 is built from 14 residues.